What follows describes a single TCR beta chain. Its matching antigen is unknown. TCRdb's table, derived via immunoSEQ multiplex PCR, lists solely in-frame clones and lacks some. The sample lists fewer than 25,000 clones, approximately 73% occurring once. The sample belongs to a study of tumor-infiltrating lymphocytes in localized non-small cell lung cancer. Findings and caveats of the study: IM1 and IM2 tumors showed no difference in T-cell fraction.

Sequences were obtained from lung tumor tissue. The TCR originated in a human donor with non-small cell lung cancer.

As DNA, the CDR3 is TGTGCCAGCAGTCCGGACGGTTGGTACCAAGAGACCCAGTACTTC. This encodes CASSPDGWYQETQYF. This chain connects TRBV27 to TRBJ2-5, with no clear D. CDR1 is MNHEY and CDR2 is SMNVEV in the germline V gene (reference sequence). The CDR3 sequence is 15 residues long. Between the trimmed V and J ends, which lost 5 bases and 0 bases, there was a span of 13 bases.